The 7 T cell receptor beta chains presented below share a single source sample, sequenced in a study of T cell changes during pregnancy in multiple sclerosis. TCRdb's table, derived via immunoSEQ multiplex PCR, lists solely in-frame clones and lacks some. The table lists some 59,000 clones, about nine tenths of them singletons, with 5.5% to 8% in the top ten. Sequenced material: peripheral blood, taken in the third trimester of pregnancy. All receptors derive from a female donor in good health, enrolled as a control in a pregnancy study.

V usage is TRBV6-1 and J usage is TRBJ1-1; 8 positions agree with TRBD1. This CDR3 has 14 residues. J was trimmed by 5 bases and V by 1 base; bases with no gene match: 3. Per germline, CDR1 MNHNS and CDR2 SASEGT. This CDR3 is CASSEGGTGTEAFF. The CDR3 DNA sequence: TGTGCCAGCAGTGAAGGGGGGACAGGTACTGAAGCTTTCTTT.

This sequence joins TRBV19 and TRBJ1-2; 9 nucleotides line up with TRBD1. This CDR3 comprises 14 residues. Germline V lookup: CDR1 LNHDA, CDR2 SQIVND (reference sequence). J was trimmed by 3 bases and V by 5 bases; bases with no gene match: 4. For the CDR3, the DNA is TGTGCCAGTAGTCCAGGACAGGGGCACTATGGCTACACCTTC. Encoded protein: CASSPGQGHYGYTF.

The chain joins TRBV6-5 to TRBJ2-7; 14 nucleotides match TRBD2. The germline gives CDR1 MNHEY, CDR2 SVGAGI. V gave up 6 bases and J gave up 13 bases; unmatched junction bases: 5. CDR3 size: 12 residues. CDR3 sequence: CASSGLAGGLYF. CDR3 DNA: TGTGCCAGCAGCGGACTAGCGGGAGGCCTCTACTTC.

The chain carries TRBV30 and TRBJ2-7; 9 bases are shared with TRBD1. Germline trimming cut 2 bases from V and 5 bases from J; bases unmatched to any gene: 4. The germline gives CDR1 GTSNPN, CDR2 SVGIG (reference sequence). The CDR3 extends over 13 amino acids. This CDR3 is CAWSMGQGHEQYF. CDR3 coding DNA: TGTGCCTGGAGTATGGGACAGGGTCACGAGCAGTACTTC.

V and J are TRBV19 and TRBJ2-2, with 8 bases matching TRBD1. The trim removed 7 bases at V and 0 bases at J, leaving 7 bases unmatched. This CDR3 has 16 residues. Per the germline V gene, CDR1 is LNHDA and CDR2 is SQIVND (reference sequence). The CDR3 nucleotides are TGTGCCAGTATGCGGGACAGGATAGCGAACACCGGGGAGCTGTTTTTT. It encodes CASMRDRIANTGELFF.

This clone came up once. V usage is TRBV29-1 and J usage is TRBJ2-1; TRBD1 agrees at 8 bases. The CDR3 has 11 amino acids. CDR1 and CDR2 from the germline V gene are SQVTM and ANQGSEA. V lost 7 bases and J lost 5; bases outside the gene matches: 1. CDR3 amino acids: CSGTGHNEQFF. In nucleotides, the CDR3 is TGCAGCGGGACAGGGCACAATGAGCAGTTCTTC.

For the CDR3, the DNA is TGCGCCAGCAGCCAAGACCAGGGCAACACCATATATTTT. It translates to CASSQDQGNTIYF. The chain joins TRBV4-3 to TRBJ1-3, with D maybe TRBD1 (5 bases). Germline-derived CDR1 and CDR2 are LGHNA and YSLEER. There are 13 residues in the CDR3. V lost 0 bases and J 7 bases, leaving 7 bases between the germline ends.